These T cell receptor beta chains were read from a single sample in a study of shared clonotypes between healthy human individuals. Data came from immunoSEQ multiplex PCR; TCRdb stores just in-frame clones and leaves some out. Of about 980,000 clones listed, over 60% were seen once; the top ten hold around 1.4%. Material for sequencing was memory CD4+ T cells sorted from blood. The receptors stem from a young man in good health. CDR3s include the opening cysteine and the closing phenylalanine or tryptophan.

CDR3aa: CASSWPRLAGVLSINTQYF; j_gene: TRBJ2-3; v_gene: TRBV7-8
CDR3aa: CASSPRVSNYGYTF; j_gene: TRBJ1-2; v_gene: TRBV27
CDR3aa: CASRGLGGSYEQYF; j_gene: TRBJ2-7; v_gene: TRBV27
CDR3aa: CASSQAGRNEQFF; j_gene: TRBJ2-1; v_gene: TRBV4-2
CDR3aa: CASSESPDTQYF; j_gene: TRBJ2-3; v_gene: TRBV2
CDR3aa: CASSQRFTGELFF; j_gene: TRBJ2-2; v_gene: TRBV4-1
CDR3aa: CASSERQYYGYTF; j_gene: TRBJ1-2; v_gene: TRBV6-1
CDR3aa: CASRRSGVYEQYF; j_gene: TRBJ2-7; v_gene: TRBV6-1
CDR3aa: CATGFGDTQYF; j_gene: TRBJ2-3; v_gene: TRBV25-1
CDR3aa: CASSPSPISGNTIYF; j_gene: TRBJ1-3; v_gene: TRBV7-7
CDR3aa: CASTLTESYNSPLHF; j_gene: TRBJ1-6; v_gene: TRBV2
CDR3aa: CASSPAGAGETQYF; j_gene: TRBJ2-5; v_gene: TRBV9
CDR3aa: CASSPTQGAAGGYTF; j_gene: TRBJ1-2; v_gene: TRBV27
CDR3aa: CASSYTEMNTEAFF; j_gene: TRBJ1-1; v_gene: TRBV6-6
CDR3aa: CASSFQAGGAYEQYF; j_gene: TRBJ2-7; v_gene: TRBV7-2
CDR3aa: CASSQARSVINEKLFF; j_gene: TRBJ1-4; v_gene: TRBV4-3
CDR3aa: CATVPGADYGYTF; j_gene: TRBJ1-2; v_gene: TRBV6-1
CDR3aa: CASSPNPTGRTEAFF; j_gene: TRBJ1-1; v_gene: TRBV9
CDR3aa: CASSERRTGDYGYTF; j_gene: TRBJ1-2; v_gene: TRBV9
CDR3aa: CASSWGDEQYF; j_gene: -; v_gene: TRBV27
CDR3aa: CASTQEGGSYEQYF; j_gene: TRBJ2-7; v_gene: TRBV2
CDR3aa: CASSLNAGGGGYGYTF; j_gene: TRBJ1-2; v_gene: TRBV28
CDR3aa: CAWSVRSLAGNDEQFF; j_gene: TRBJ2-1; v_gene: TRBV30
CDR3aa: CASSQEPPGGSETQYF; j_gene: TRBJ2-5; v_gene: TRBV4-1
CDR3aa: CAWRRESYTEAFF; j_gene: TRBJ1-1; v_gene: TRBV30
CDR3aa: CASSPTGSTGELFF; j_gene: TRBJ2-2; v_gene: TRBV7-9
CDR3aa: CASSLAPGFGGYGYTF; j_gene: TRBJ1-2; v_gene: TRBV5-1
CDR3aa: CASSVQTNYGYTF; j_gene: TRBJ1-2; v_gene: TRBV2
CDR3aa: CASSSDINYGYTF; j_gene: TRBJ1-2; v_gene: TRBV13
CDR3aa: CASRLRGSGSYEQYF; j_gene: TRBJ2-7; v_gene: TRBV16
CDR3aa: CASSEGTGDTQYF; j_gene: TRBJ2-3; v_gene: TRBV6-1
CDR3aa: CASSLAGTSGIGAKNIQYF; j_gene: TRBJ2-4; v_gene: TRBV7-2
CDR3aa: CAIGQVSYNEQFF; j_gene: TRBJ2-1; v_gene: TRBV6-1
CDR3aa: CASSLSREYGYTF; j_gene: TRBJ1-2; v_gene: TRBV7-9
CDR3aa: CASSLTSGSYNEQFF; j_gene: TRBJ2-1; v_gene: TRBV6-6
CDR3aa: CASSPTTGLVSEAFF; j_gene: TRBJ1-1; v_gene: TRBV18
CDR3aa: CASSLGVSETQYF; j_gene: TRBJ2-5; v_gene: TRBV9
CDR3aa: CSVWDRAGNTEAFF; j_gene: TRBJ1-1; v_gene: TRBV29-1
CDR3aa: CASSLFGTWERGHNEQFF; j_gene: TRBJ2-1; v_gene: TRBV7-6
CDR3aa: CASSADSGDQPQYF; j_gene: TRBJ2-3; v_gene: TRBV5-1
CDR3aa: CASPEQGSSYEQYF; j_gene: TRBJ2-7; v_gene: TRBV5-1
CDR3aa: CASSLDNPYNEQFF; j_gene: TRBJ2-1; v_gene: TRBV5-1
CDR3aa: CASSPRTANYGYTF; j_gene: TRBJ1-2; v_gene: TRBV7-3
CDR3aa: CASSGALGGTDTQYF; j_gene: TRBJ2-3; v_gene: TRBV2
CDR3aa: CASSLRGQYGYTF; j_gene: TRBJ1-2; v_gene: TRBV7-2
CDR3aa: CASSYSTQDNEQFF; j_gene: TRBJ2-1; v_gene: TRBV6-6
CDR3aa: CASSLVYSGSRNEQFF; j_gene: TRBJ2-1; v_gene: TRBV5-6
CDR3aa: CASSLEASGRYEQYF; j_gene: TRBJ2-7; v_gene: TRBV5-5